Shown below are 27 T cell receptor beta chains from a single sample sequenced in a study of PD-L1 blockade in urothelial cancer. The table came from immunoSEQ multiplex PCR; TCRdb's copy has only in-frame clones and leaves some out. The sample comprises 30,000 or so clones, roughly 80% of which are singletons, and roughly 1.9% rests with the top ten. The sample in question was PBMCs, obtained around atezolizumab (anti-PD-L1) treatment. The receptor source for this set is a man in his fifties with urothelial cancer.

A few counts support this clone. The chain employs TRBV11-2 and TRBJ1-1; no definite D call. The germline V and J ends were trimmed by 4 bases and 5 bases, with 14 bases remaining between them. The CDR3 has 14 amino acids. Germline values: CDR1 SGHAT, CDR2 FQNNGV. CDR3 DNA: TGTGCCAGCAGCTCGTTAGCCGTGCGGACTGAAGCTTTCTTT. This gives the protein CASSSLAVRTEAFF. Using reference TRBV11-2 and TRBJ1-1 for the parts outside the CDR3, the full variable domain is EAGVAQSPRYKIIEKRQSVAFWCNPISGHATLYWYQQILGQGPKLLIQFQNNGVVDDSQLPKDRFSAERLKGVDSTLKIQPAKLEDSAVYLCASSSLAVRTEAFFGQGTRLTVV.

V and J are TRBV7-9 and TRBJ2-5; unclear D gene. CDR1 SEHNR and CDR2 FQNEAQ come from the germline V gene (reference sequence). V lost 2 bases and J lost 2, with 9 bases in between. The CDR3 has 14 amino acids. Here the CDR3 DNA reads TGTGCCAGCAGCTTAATTAGTTTTCAAGAGACCCAGTACTTC. This codes for CASSLISFQETQYF.

The chain couples TRBV11-2 to TRBJ2-6; D call uncertain. The CDR3 runs to 19 residues. Deletions cut 4 bases from V and 0 bases from J, with 19 bases between. CDR1 SGHAT and CDR2 FQNNGV come from the germline V gene. The CDR3 DNA reads TGTGCCAGCAGCTCCACCTTAGATGGGCACGACTCTGGGGCCAACGTCCTGACTTTC. Its protein is CASSSTLDGHDSGANVLTF.

The V and J genes are TRBV9 and TRBJ1-1; the D is unclear. The CDR3 contains 14 residues. Trimming stripped 2 bases from V and 4 bases from J, with 12 bases between. Germline V gene sequence: CDR1 SGDLS, CDR2 YYNGEE. CDR3 sequence (DNA): TGTGCCAGCAGCGTCGCGGGGTTAGGCACTGAAGCTTTCTTT. Amino acid sequence: CASSVAGLGTEAFF.

The rearrangement links TRBV19 to TRBJ2-3; 9 bases are shared with TRBD2. The CDR3 runs 18 residues. Germline V CDR1 and CDR2: LNHDA, SQIVND (reference sequence). The trim removed 1 base at V and 5 bases at J, leaving 13 bases unmatched. The DNA for the CDR3 is TGTGCCAGTAGTATAGGAACCGTGCGGGGGGGCCGGGGAGATACGCAGTATTTT. Translating it yields CASSIGTVRGGRGDTQYF. Full variable domain (missing parts from reference TRBV19 and TRBJ2-3): DGGITQSPKYLFRKEGQNVTLSCEQNLNHDAMYWYRQDPGQGLRLIYYSQIVNDFQKGDIAEGYSVSREKKESFPLTVTSAQKNPTAFYLCASSIGTVRGGRGDTQYFGPGTRLTVL.

The chain is built from TRBV15 and TRBJ1-2, with 7 bases identical to TRBD1. Germline V lookup: CDR1 LNHNV, CDR2 YYDKDF (reference sequence). Germline trimming cut 0 bases from V and 6 bases from J; bases unmatched to any gene: 1. This CDR3 is 13 amino acids long. As DNA, the CDR3 is TGTGCCACCAGCAGAGAAACAGGGGATGGCTACACCTTC. Its translation: CATSRETGDGYTF. Variable domain in full (rest from reference TRBV15 and TRBJ1-2): DAMVIQNPRYQVTQFGKPVTLSCSQTLNHNVMYWYQQKSSQAPKLLFHYYDKDFNNEADTPDNFQSRRPNTSFCFLDIRSPGLGDTAMYLCATSRETGDGYTFGSGTRLTVV.

V usage is TRBV23-1 and J usage is TRBJ1-1, with 8 bases lining up with TRBD1. TRBV23-1 is filed as an ORF, its function uncertain. The CDR3 is 15 residues long. Losses at the gene ends were 6 bases for V and 3 bases for J; bases not matched to a gene: 9. CDR3 loop: CASSPTGDGDTEAFF. The CDR3 DNA is TGCGCCAGCAGCCCGACAGGGGACGGGGACACTGAAGCTTTCTTT.

The genes are TRBV18 and TRBJ1-2, with D possibly TRBD1 on 5 matching bases. The CDR3 runs 16 residues. V lost 4 bases, J lost 4 bases, and 19 bases lay in between. The germline V gene has CDR1 KGHSH and CDR2 LQKENI. As DNA, the CDR3 is TGTGCCAGCTCACGTTCAACAGGAGTACCCACCTATGGCTACACCTTC. Protein sequence: CASSRSTGVPTYGYTF.

The chain links TRBV9 to TRBJ2-4; 7 bases are shared with TRBD1. This CDR3 is built from 19 residues. Per germline, CDR1 SGDLS and CDR2 YYNGEE. V dropped 1 base and J dropped 0; count of bases not matched to a gene: 13. The CDR3 nucleotides are TGTGCCAGCAGCGTAAACTTCGGGACAGCCGATCTAGCCAAAAACATTCAGTACTTC. This sequence encodes CASSVNFGTADLAKNIQYF.

Only a few counts were recorded for this clone. The V call is TRBV4-2, the J call TRBJ2-2; 7 bases align to TRBD1. Germline V lookup: CDR1 LGHNA, CDR2 YNFKEQ. Trimming at V came to 3 bases and at J to 5 bases, leaving 6 bases not matched to a gene. CDR3 length equals 15 residues. CDR3 region: CASSQLQGETGELFF. CDR3 nucleotide sequence: TGTGCCAGCAGCCAGCTTCAGGGGGAGACCGGGGAGCTGTTTTTT.

V and J are TRBV6-1 and TRBJ1-2; 10 nucleotides align to TRBD1. The germline gives CDR1 MNHNS, CDR2 SASEGT. The CDR3 consists of 16 residues. The V gene end was trimmed by 2 bases and the J gene end by 2 bases; junction bases not matched to a gene: 5. DNA for the CDR3: TGTGCCAGCAGTGAATTGGGGACAGGGGCCAACTATGGCTACACCTTC. Translating gives CASSELGTGANYGYTF.

The J gene is TRBJ1-4, the V gene TRBV7-2; maybe TRBD1 (5 bases). The CDR3 is 16 residues long. V lost 3 bases to trimming and J lost 0 bases, with 11 bases between them. Germline V lookup: CDR1 SGHTA, CDR2 FQGNSA. The DNA for the CDR3 is TGTGCCAGCAGCTTTCACAGGTTGGCAACTAATGAAAAACTGTTTTTT. Translating it yields CASSFHRLATNEKLFF.

The V call is TRBV6-1, the J call TRBJ2-7; weak D call: TRBD1 (5 bases). Germline-derived CDR1 and CDR2 are MNHNS and SASEGT. The CDR3 runs to 15 residues. Trimming removed 8 bases at V and 0 bases at J, with 17 bases between. For the CDR3, the DNA is TGTGCCAGCTCCCGCCTATGGCAGGGCTCCTACGAGCAGTACGTC. Amino acid sequence: CASSRLWQGSYEQYV.

V usage is TRBV19 and J usage is TRBJ2-7; 9 positions match TRBD1. Germline CDR1 reads LNHDA; CDR2 reads SQIVND (reference sequence). The V gene end was trimmed by 6 bases and the J gene end by 1 base; junction bases not matched to a gene: 7. The CDR3 is 15 residues long. DNA of the CDR3: TGTGCCAGTAGCGCCGGGACAGGGCCATCCTACGAGCAGTACTTC. This codes for CASSAGTGPSYEQYF.

This rearrangement joins TRBV19 to TRBJ2-1; the D gene is possibly TRBD2 (7 bases). The CDR3 sequence is 14 residues long. Germline CDR1 reads LNHDA; CDR2 reads SQIVND (reference sequence). V was pared by 10 bases and J by 2 bases, with 15 bases between. The CDR3 here is CATKGGGPYNEQFF. CDR3 in DNA: TGTGCCACTAAAGGGGGAGGGCCCTACAATGAGCAGTTCTTC.

This clone was seen a few times. The chain recombines TRBV6-1 with TRBJ2-7, with 7 bases lining up with TRBD2. The CDR3 totals 13 residues. V lost 6 bases, J lost 6 bases, and 8 bases stayed unmatched. Germline V gene lookup returns CDR1 MNHNS and CDR2 SASEGT. This CDR3 is CASRGGRAGEQYF. The CDR3 DNA follows: TGTGCCAGCAGGGGGGGGAGGGCCGGCGAGCAGTACTTC.

Only a few counts were recorded for this clone. The chain joins TRBV28 to TRBJ1-3; D is unclear. Trimming left V 2 bases short and J 2 bases short, with 10 bases between. Germline CDR1 MDHEN, CDR2 SYDVKM. This CDR3 comprises 15 residues. In DNA, the CDR3 is TGTGCCAGCAGTTTAATGTTGCAGGCTGGAAACACCATATATTTT. It yields the protein CASSLMLQAGNTIYF.

This chain connects TRBV19 to TRBJ1-5; 8 bases fit TRBD1. V was pared by 7 bases and J by 6 bases, with 8 bases of the junction left unmatched. Germline V lookup: CDR1 LNHDA, CDR2 SQIVND (reference sequence). The CDR3 spans 14 residues. CDR3 residues: CASKWTGKGQPQHF. The CDR3 DNA follows: TGTGCCAGTAAATGGACAGGGAAGGGTCAGCCCCAGCATTTT.

The chain couples TRBV7-3 to TRBJ2-2; TRBD1 aligns across 7 bases. The CDR3 has 16 amino acids. Trimming at V came to 2 bases and at J to 7 bases, leaving 10 bases not matched to a gene. Germline assignment: CDR1 SGHTA and CDR2 FQGTGA. Here the CDR3 reads CASSLEGAVDDGELFF. Here the CDR3 DNA reads TGTGCCAGCAGCTTAGAGGGGGCGGTGGATGACGGGGAGCTGTTTTTT.

This clone was detected once. The rearrangement joins TRBV5-1 to TRBJ1-2, with D unresolved. V lost 0 bases to trimming and J lost 4 bases, with 7 bases between them. The CDR3 runs 13 residues. Germline V gene sequence: CDR1 SGHRS, CDR2 YFSETQ. CDR3 region: CASSLDSFYGYTF. The CDR3 region has the DNA TGCGCCAGCAGCTTGGACAGTTTCTATGGCTACACCTTC.

The rearrangement uses TRBV15 and TRBJ2-7, with a tentative D call TRBD2 (5 bases). V was shortened by 5 bases and J by 0 bases, with 14 bases between the two germline ends. This CDR3 is built from 15 residues. Germline V gene lookup returns CDR1 LNHNV and CDR2 YYDKDF (reference sequence). DNA for the CDR3: TGTGCCACCAGCGGTGGACTCAGGAGCTCCTACGAGCAGTACTTC. This translates into CATSGGLRSSYEQYF.

The chain couples TRBV7-2 to TRBJ1-5; D is uncertain. V lost 6 bases to trimming and J lost 4 bases, with 10 bases between them. The CDR3 spans 13 residues. Germline V gene sequence: CDR1 SGHTA, CDR2 FQGNSA. CDR3 protein: CASRISRNQPQHF. CDR3 DNA: TGTGCCAGCAGGATAAGTCGGAATCAGCCCCAGCATTTT.

The CDR3 DNA sequence: TGTGCCAGTAGTTCATCCGGGACAGGGGGCTACACCTTC. Encoded protein: CASSSSGTGGYTF. This chain connects TRBV19 to TRBJ1-2; 9 bases map to TRBD1. The CDR3 extends over 13 amino acids. CDR1 is LNHDA, CDR2 SQIVND, per germline (reference sequence). Unmatched junction bases numbered 6, after V lost 5 bases and J lost 8 bases.

A single count supports this clone. V is TRBV7-6 and J is TRBJ1-1; tentatively, D is TRBD1 (6 bases). Trimming removed 4 bases from V and 1 base from J, with 10 bases in between. The germline CDR1 and CDR2 sequences are SGHVS and FNYEAQ. The CDR3 runs 14 residues. CDR3 nucleotide sequence: TGTGCCAGCAGCTCCCGGGACAAGAACACTGAAGCTTTCTTT. Translated: CASSSRDKNTEAFF.

This chain joins TRBV19 and TRBJ2-3; no reliable D call. The CDR3 has 14 amino acids. V was pared by 7 bases and J by 2 bases, with 13 bases between. Germline CDR1 is LNHDA and CDR2 is SQIVND (reference sequence). The CDR3 DNA sequence: TGTGCCAGTACCCGATCTGCGGACACAGATACGCAGTATTTT. Amino acids: CASTRSADTDTQYF. Full variable domain (rest looked up from reference TRBV19 and TRBJ2-3): DGGITQSPKYLFRKEGQNVTLSCEQNLNHDAMYWYRQDPGQGLRLIYYSQIVNDFQKGDIAEGYSVSREKKESFPLTVTSAQKNPTAFYLCASTRSADTDTQYFGPGTRLTVL.

The gene calls are TRBV4-2 and TRBJ2-1; 8 bases are a match to TRBD2. There are 15 residues in the CDR3. Germline CDR1 and CDR2: LGHNA and YNFKEQ. With 0 bases clipped from V and 5 bases from J, the junction kept 3 bases outside the gene matches. The CDR3 region has the DNA TGTGCCAGCAGCCAAGAGGCGGGAGGCCACAATGAGCAGTTCTTC. Translated, it gives CASSQEAGGHNEQFF.

This chain connects TRBV7-6 to TRBJ2-7; D not resolved. The germline V and J ends were trimmed by 2 bases and 0 bases, with 8 bases remaining between them. This CDR3 has 14 amino acids. Germline CDR1 SGHVS, CDR2 FNYEAQ. CDR3 residues: CASSLSTASYEQYV. CDR3 DNA sequence: TGTGCCAGCAGCTTAAGTACAGCCTCCTACGAGCAGTACGTC.